This T cell receptor beta chain was found in a study of molecular identifiers for immune sequencing clone quantification. This CDR3 region has 12 residues. Trimming shortened V by 6 bases and J by 4 bases, and 8 bases separated the two germline ends. In the case of this clonotype: Its antigen is undetermined.

TCRdb ran MiXCR on the PCR reads and lists one entry per CDR3 protein. The table shows over 50,000 distinct CDR3 sequences, with just over 35% occurring only once. Study-wide results and limits: A shared barcode on identical TCR molecules could lead to underestimated sizes for highly expanded clones. Clonotypes surpassing 20 RNA copies contained over 98% of effector molecules, versus under 1% in naive cells.

Sequenced input: naive CD8+ T cells from blood, with Jurkat cell RNA spiked in. Indicated subset: FACS-sorted CD8+CD4-CCR7+CD45RA+ naive T cells. The chain joins TRBV12-3 or TRBV12-4 to TRBJ2-3; the D is unclear. This TCR came from a human donor in good health. Some libraries in this study had Jurkat cell RNA spiked in. Here the CDR3 DNA reads TGTGCCAGCAGATCCCCCCCAGATACGCAGTATTTT. As protein: CASRSPPDTQYF.